This T cell receptor beta chain is from a study of T cell repertoires in cytomegalovirus infection. Overall study: It was the public TCR beta signatures that indicated both CMV infection and matching HLA type. Study-level points and caveats: Clonotypes of TCR beta that were HLA-C-restricted and CMV-specific dominated the ex vivo response. Public TCR beta family frequency separated CMV-and-HLA carriers, including in an independent cohort.

Germline V gene lookup returns CDR1 DFQATT and CDR2 SNEGSKA (reference sequence). There are 15 residues in the CDR3. J gave up 3 bases and V 2 bases, and 8 bases lay outside the gene matches. One entry per CDR3 protein results from TCRdb running MiXCR on the reads. The sample carries around 630,000 distinct CDR3 sequences, 20% to 25% recorded once. A remark on this clonotype: As yet, its antigen is unknown.

The TCR was taken from a human donor in good health (CMV status not recorded). Some clones in this sample may be carry-over from other donors' samples. The chain joins TRBV20-1 to TRBJ2-7; 9 bases map to TRBD2. The sequenced material came from CD8+ T cells from PBMCs. The CDR3: CSARPYPSGDYEQYF. CDR3 nucleotide sequence: TGCAGTGCTAGACCCTACCCTAGCGGGGACTACGAGCAGTACTTC.